Sequencing of this TCR beta chain was carried out in a study of preoperative IRX-2 immunotherapy in early breast cancer. This CDR3 spans 13 amino acids. The germline CDR1 and CDR2 sequences are SGHVS and FQNEAQ. The V end was cut by 3 bases, the J end by 7 bases, with 12 bases between. Treatment: preoperative locoregional IRX-2 cytokine immunotherapy. This phase Ib study tested locoregional IRX-2 cytokine immunotherapy given before surgery. The protocol was immunoSEQ multiplex PCR, while the TCRdb copy is restricted to in-frame clones and leaves out a portion. Of 35,000 to 55,000 clones in the sample, about 95% are singletons; the top ten hold 1.6%.

The TCR comes from a human donor with breast cancer. The specimen comprised tumor tissue, sampled after IRX-2 immunotherapy. This chain uses TRBV7-8 with TRBJ2-5, with D possibly matching TRBD2 (6 bases). Here the CDR3 DNA reads TGTGCCAGCAGCTTGGGACTCGCGGGGACCCAGTACTTC. Translating gives CASSLGLAGTQYF. The full variable domain, rest sourced from reference TRBV7-8 and TRBJ2-5, is GAGVSQSPRYKVAKRGQDVALRCDPISGHVSLFWYQQALGQGPEFLTYFQNEAQLDKSGLPSDRFFAERPEGSVSTLKIQRTQQEDSAVYLCASSLGLAGTQYFGPGTRLLVL.